This passage covers 15 T cell receptor beta chains from one sample sequenced in a study of cytomegalovirus exposure and HLA in healthy donors. PCR involved 60 Vbeta and 13 Jbeta primers. Some clones are missing from TCRdb's copy, which holds only in-frame ones; the method was immunoSEQ multiplex PCR. The table includes under 150,000 clones, about 70% detected once. Sequencing was carried out using PBMCs. The receptors stem from a man aged 55-75 years in good health and CMV-seronegative.

The chain has TRBV7-7 and TRBJ2-2; possible D gene TRBD2, 6 bases. Germline lookup yields CDR1 SSHAT and CDR2 FNYEAQ (reference sequence). This CDR3 contains 14 residues. V was shortened by 1 base and J by 5 bases, with 8 bases between the two germline ends. The CDR3 is CASSLEAGTGELFF. The DNA for the CDR3 is TGTGCCAGCAGCTTAGAGGCGGGGACCGGGGAGCTGTTTTTT.

This clone was seen more than once but under ten times. The V gene is TRBV30, the J gene TRBJ2-2; 8 bases align to TRBD1. Germline values: CDR1 GTSNPN, CDR2 SVGIG (reference sequence). The length of the CDR3 is 15 residues. The V gene end was trimmed by 5 bases and the J gene end by 3 bases; junction bases not matched to a gene: 8. In nucleotides, the CDR3 is TGTGCCTGGGGGGCAGGGGGCCTTGACACCGGGGAGCTGTTTTTT. This sequence encodes CAWGAGGLDTGELFF.

This chain links TRBV7-6 with TRBJ2-7; 10 nucleotides align to TRBD2. The CDR3 sequence is 15 residues long. The V segment lost 4 bases and the J segment 3 bases; nucleotides outside the gene matches: 6. Germline V gene lookup returns CDR1 SGHVS and CDR2 FNYEAQ. This chain's CDR3 is CASSSRTSGYYEQYF. DNA of the CDR3: TGTGCCAGCAGCTCCAGGACTAGCGGTTACTACGAGCAGTACTTC. Based on the CDR3 plus reference TRBV7-6 and TRBJ2-7, the full variable domain is GAGVSQSPRYKVTKRGQDVALRCDPISGHVSLYWYRQALGQGPEFLTYFNYEAQQDKSGLPNDRFSAERPEGSISTLTIQRTEQRDSAMYRCASSSRTSGYYEQYFGPGTRLTVT.

V is TRBV5-1 and J is TRBJ2-3; 7 nucleotides agree with TRBD2. CDR3 length: 15 amino acids. Trimming removed 2 bases from V and 3 bases from J; junction bases left unmatched: 6. Germline lookup yields CDR1 SGHRS and CDR2 YFSETQ. As DNA, the CDR3 is TGCGCCAGCAGCTTTTTGGCGGGAGAAACAGATACGCAGTATTTT. This translates into CASSFLAGETDTQYF.

This chain connects TRBV7-3 to TRBJ2-1, with D possibly TRBD1 on 6 matching bases. The germline CDR1 and CDR2 sequences are SGHTA and FQGTGA. This CDR3 is 13 amino acids long. V was trimmed by 5 bases and J by 3 bases, leaving 8 bases between them. CDR3 sequence: CASSPTGYNEQFF. Here the CDR3 DNA reads TGTGCCAGCAGCCCGACAGGCTACAATGAGCAGTTCTTC.

The V gene is TRBV6-5, the J gene TRBJ2-3, with D hard to call. Germline values: CDR1 MNHEY, CDR2 SVGAGI. The V and J ends lost 2 bases and 0 bases respectively, with 9 bases between them. The length of the CDR3 is 15 residues. The CDR3 sequence is CASSYTTSSTDTQYF. CDR3 nucleotides: TGTGCCAGCAGTTACACTACCTCTAGCACAGATACGCAGTATTTT.

The rearrangement joins TRBV6-1 to TRBJ2-7; D is perhaps TRBD1 (5 bases). Trimming removed 6 bases at V and 6 bases at J, with 12 bases between. The CDR3 contains 12 residues. Germline CDR1 and CDR2: MNHNS and SASEGT. The DNA of the CDR3 is TGTGCCAGCAGCGCCTGGGGCCCCGAGCAGTACTTC. This gives the protein CASSAWGPEQYF.

This chain connects TRBV4-1 to TRBJ2-6; 7 nucleotides agree with TRBD1. CDR1 is MGHRA and CDR2 is YSYEKL in the germline V gene. Trimming at V came to 1 base and at J to 0 bases, leaving 9 bases not matched to a gene. The CDR3 is 19 residues long. The CDR3 is CASSQVKGQQNSGANVLTF. The DNA of the CDR3 is TGCGCCAGCAGCCAAGTTAAGGGACAGCAAAACTCTGGGGCCAACGTCCTGACTTTC.

The chain has TRBV18 and TRBJ2-2; D perhaps matches TRBD1 (6 bases). CDR3 size: 15 residues. The V gene's germline CDR1 is KGHSH and CDR2 LQKENI. The germline V and J ends were trimmed by 6 bases and 1 base, with 12 bases remaining between them. DNA of the CDR3: TGTGCCAGCTCCCACAGGGCGCGGAACACCGGGGAGCTGTTTTTT. Amino acid sequence: CASSHRARNTGELFF. The entire variable domain, with the rest obtained from reference TRBV18 and TRBJ2-2, is as follows: NAGVMQNPRHLVRRRGQEARLRCSPMKGHSHVYWYRQLPEEGLKFMVYLQKENIIDESGMPKERFSAEFPKEGPSILRIQQVVRGDSAAYFCASSHRARNTGELFFGEGSRLTVL.

This chain joins TRBV9 and TRBJ2-6, with D possibly matching TRBD1 (5 bases). Germline V lookup: CDR1 SGDLS, CDR2 YYNGEE. Trimming took 4 bases from V and 2 from J, leaving 10 bases between them. The CDR3 contains 15 residues. CDR3 sequence reads: CASSPLGPGANVLTF. CDR3 in DNA: TGTGCCAGCAGCCCCCTGGGGCCTGGGGCCAACGTCCTGACTTTC.

The chain uses TRBV10-3 and TRBJ2-1; weak D call: TRBD2 (6 bases). V lost 3 bases and J lost 4, with 10 bases in between. CDR1 and CDR2 from the germline V gene are ENHRY and SYGVKD. The CDR3 loop spans 14 amino acids. The CDR3 nucleotides read TGTGCCATCAGTGACCCGACTAGATACAATGAGCAGTTCTTC. It translates to CAISDPTRYNEQFF.

This sequence joins TRBV10-3 and TRBJ2-7; 9 positions match TRBD1. Germline V lookup: CDR1 ENHRY, CDR2 SYGVKD. V lost 8 bases, J lost 5 bases, and 4 bases stayed unmatched. This CDR3 comprises 12 residues. CDR3 coding DNA: TGTGCCATCCGGGACAGGGAGGACGAGCAGTACTTC. This gives the protein CAIRDREDEQYF.

The chain couples TRBV5-4 to TRBJ2-5; 7 bases line up with TRBD2. Per the germline V gene, CDR1 is SGHNT and CDR2 is YYREEE (reference sequence). The CDR3 runs 17 residues. J was trimmed by 2 bases and V by 4 bases; bases with no gene match: 14. The CDR3 DNA follows: TGTGCCAGCAGCAAAGGGGCGGGAGAAAGGGCGCAAGAGACCCAGTACTTC. Its protein is CASSKGAGERAQETQYF.

The chain is built from TRBV7-2 and TRBJ2-7, with 11 bases matching TRBD1. The germline gives CDR1 SGHTA, CDR2 FQGNSA. CDR3 length equals 15 residues. The J segment lost 2 bases and the V segment lost 6 bases, leaving 6 bases of the junction unmatched. CDR3 protein: CASSITGQGAYEQYF. CDR3 coding DNA: TGTGCCAGCAGTATTACGGGACAGGGGGCCTACGAGCAGTACTTC.

J is TRBJ1-2 and V is TRBV18; D is perhaps TRBD1 (5 bases). The V and J ends lost 2 bases and 3 bases respectively, with 19 bases between them. There are 17 residues in the CDR3. The germline V gene has CDR1 KGHSH and CDR2 LQKENI. CDR3 in DNA: TGTGCCAGCTCACCAGCTATTTCCGGGACGGGGGACTATGGCTACACCTTC. This gives the protein CASSPAISGTGDYGYTF.